This entry lists 30 T cell receptor beta chains sequenced from one sample in a study of cytomegalovirus exposure and HLA in healthy donors (TCRdb year 2017). Libraries came from the immunoSEQ multiplex PCR assay. For the multiplex PCR, a mixture combining 60 forward primers for TCR Vbeta segments and 13 reverse primers for TCR Jbeta segments was used. In its TCRdb copy, this immuneACCESS table keeps in-frame sequences only and misses some clones. Where compared with another copy, unresolved V genes explain less than half of these, and the others have no known cause. The sample data list about 86,000 clones, and about 70% of these were observed just once. Together, the top ten hold approximately 8.9% of the sample. The sequenced sample consisted of PBMCs. The receptors were gathered from a man aged 55 to 69 in good health and CMV-seronegative.

This clone was found a few times. This rearrangement joins TRBV5-1 to TRBJ1-2; 8 positions match TRBD1. CDR1 and CDR2 (germline): SGHRS, YFSETQ. This CDR3 comprises 17 residues. With 2 bases clipped from V and 3 bases from J, the junction kept 12 bases outside the gene matches. As DNA, the CDR3 is TGCGCCAGCAGCTTTTATACAGGGGGGACATCTCACTATGGCTACACCTTC. Encoded protein: CASSFYTGGTSHYGYTF. Combining the CDR3 with reference TRBV5-1 and TRBJ1-2 gives the whole variable domain KAGVTQTPRYLIKTRGQQVTLSCSPISGHRSVSWYQQTPGQGLQFLFEYFSETQRNKGNFPGRFSGRQFSNSRSEMNVSTLELGDSALYLCASSFYTGGTSHYGYTFGSGTRLTVV.

This clone appeared a single time. V and J are TRBV9 and TRBJ1-1, with D possibly being TRBD1 (6 bases). The V end was cut by 7 bases, the J end by 6 bases, with 16 bases between. This CDR3 contains 13 residues. Germline V gene sequence: CDR1 SGDLS, CDR2 YYNGEE. The CDR3 DNA is TGTGCCAGCGGAACAGGGATCGGAGCTGAAGCTTTCTTT. Protein: CASGTGIGAEAFF.

The rearrangement uses TRBV19 and TRBJ1-2, with D possibly TRBD1 on 5 matching bases. The CDR3 spans 15 residues. The V gene's germline CDR1 is LNHDA and CDR2 SQIVND (reference sequence). V dropped 1 base and J dropped 0 bases, with 9 bases sitting between them. CDR3: CASSIGGTPNYGYTF. The CDR3 DNA is TGTGCCAGTAGTATAGGAGGGACTCCTAACTATGGCTACACCTTC.

The V and J genes are TRBV2 and TRBJ2-3, with TRBD1 identical over 9 bases. The CDR3 is made up of 16 amino acids. J lost 2 bases, V lost 8 bases, and 11 bases had no gene match. Germline V gene data show CDR1 as SNHLY and CDR2 as FYNNEI. The CDR3 region has the DNA TGTGCCAGCCCCCCGGGACAGGGTTTGGACACAGATACGCAGTATTTT. It translates to CASPPGQGLDTDTQYF.

The J gene is TRBJ2-7, the V gene TRBV25-1, with a tentative D call TRBD2 (5 bases). V was shortened by 4 bases and J by 4 bases, with 11 bases between the two germline ends. The CDR3 is made up of 13 amino acids. Germline CDR1 and CDR2: MGHDK and SYGVNS. CDR3 DNA: TGTGCCAGCAGTGGGACTCCCGGGTACGAGCAGTACTTC. Residues: CASSGTPGYEQYF.

The CDR3 sequence: CASSLGRGTGSNQPQHF. The CDR3 bases are TGTGCCAGCAGCTTGGGCCGGGGGACAGGTAGCAATCAGCCCCAGCATTTT. The gene calls are TRBV7-9 and TRBJ1-5, with 8 bases fitting TRBD1. This CDR3 is 17 amino acids long. V lost 3 bases to trimming and J lost 0 bases; unmatched junction nucleotides: 7. Germline V gene data show CDR1 as SEHNR and CDR2 as FQNEAQ (reference sequence).

The chain recombines TRBV19 with TRBJ1-5; D remains ambiguous. CDR3 length: 12 amino acids. The germline gives CDR1 LNHDA, CDR2 SQIVND (reference sequence). The V and J ends lost 1 base and 6 bases respectively, with 4 bases between them. CDR3 nucleotide sequence: TGTGCCAGTAGTATAGGAGTTCAGCCCCAGCATTTT. This encodes CASSIGVQPQHF. The full variable domain, completed using reference TRBV19 and TRBJ1-5, is DGGITQSPKYLFRKEGQNVTLSCEQNLNHDAMYWYRQDPGQGLRLIYYSQIVNDFQKGDIAEGYSVSREKKESFPLTVTSAQKNPTAFYLCASSIGVQPQHFGDGTRLSIL.

This rearrangement joins TRBV9 to TRBJ2-1; 8 bases align to TRBD2. The junction had 3 bases not matched to a gene; V was cut back by 4 bases and J by 0 bases. The CDR3 has 15 residues. Per the germline V gene, CDR1 is SGDLS and CDR2 is YYNGEE. The CDR3 reads CASSSGGGSYNEQFF. CDR3 DNA: TGTGCCAGCAGCTCCGGGGGGGGCTCCTACAATGAGCAGTTCTTC.

The rearrangement joins TRBV2 to TRBJ1-3, with a weak D call TRBD1 (5 bases). Trimming cost V 7 bases and J 0 bases, with 13 bases left between them. Germline assignment: CDR1 SNHLY and CDR2 FYNNEI. This CDR3 spans 15 amino acids. This CDR3 reads CASTNGHRSGNTIYF. CDR3 nucleotides: TGTGCCAGCACCAACGGACATCGCTCTGGAAACACCATATATTTT.

The DNA of the CDR3 is TGTGCCAGCAGTGTAGGACTAGCGGGAGGTGGGTACAATGAGCAGTTCTTC. It specifies CASSVGLAGGGYNEQFF. The J gene is TRBJ2-1, the V gene TRBV6-1; the match to TRBD2 covers 14 bases. Germline V CDR1 and CDR2: MNHNS, SASEGT. V shed 4 bases, J shed 4 bases, and the junction held 6 bases outside the gene matches. CDR3 size: 17 residues.

CDR3 in amino acids: CASSNSGGETQYF. The CDR3, as DNA: TGTGCCAGCAGCAATAGCGGGGGCGAGACCCAGTACTTC. The V and J genes are TRBV7-6 and TRBJ2-5; TRBD2 matches 9 bases. There are 13 residues in the CDR3. J gave up 5 bases and V 5 bases, and 3 bases lay outside the gene matches. CDR1 SGHVS and CDR2 FNYEAQ come from the germline V gene.

The genes are TRBV11-2 and TRBJ2-7, with D perhaps TRBD2 (5 bases). V gave up 5 bases and J gave up 5 bases, with 16 bases separating them. The CDR3 covers 14 residues. Germline V CDR1 and CDR2: SGHAT, FQNNGV. The CDR3 nucleotides read TGTGCCAGCAGCCCCCCGGCCGGGGTCAACGAGCAGTACTTC. Protein product: CASSPPAGVNEQYF.

In this sample, this clone turned up once. The chain carries TRBV29-1 and TRBJ2-3, with TRBD1 identical over 8 bases. The CDR3 is made up of 14 amino acids. Germline trimming cut 6 bases from V and 3 bases from J; bases unmatched to any gene: 8. The germline gives CDR1 SQVTM, CDR2 ANQGSEA. Here the CDR3 DNA reads TGCAGCGTCTGGGACAGGCCAGCAACAGATACGCAGTATTTT. It specifies CSVWDRPATDTQYF.

The gene calls are TRBV7-8 and TRBJ2-1, with 9 nucleotides matching TRBD2. Germline CDR1 is SGHVS and CDR2 is FQNEAQ. The CDR3 is made up of 13 amino acids. V dropped 8 bases and J dropped 9; count of bases not matched to a gene: 8. CDR3 protein: CASWAGGAGEQFF. Here the CDR3 DNA reads TGTGCCAGCTGGGCGGGGGGGGCCGGTGAGCAGTTCTTC.

The V gene is TRBV5-1, the J gene TRBJ2-5; weak D call: TRBD1 (5 bases). From germline, CDR1 is SGHRS and CDR2 YFSETQ. The CDR3 totals 14 residues. V was shortened by 0 bases and J by 3 bases, with 9 bases between the two germline ends. The CDR3 region is CASSLGGPEETQYF. The DNA of the CDR3 is TGCGCCAGCAGCTTGGGGGGCCCGGAAGAGACCCAGTACTTC.

V usage is TRBV25-1 and J usage is TRBJ1-6; 8 nucleotides agree with TRBD1. The germline V gene has CDR1 MGHDK and CDR2 SYGVNS. The CDR3 totals 14 residues. V was pared by 4 bases and J by 6 bases, with 2 bases of the junction left unmatched. The CDR3 nucleotides are TGTGCCAGCAGTGGGGACAGGAGTAATTCACCCCTCCACTTT. Translation: CASSGDRSNSPLHF.

This clone is a singleton in its sample. The chain is built from TRBV30 and TRBJ2-7; tentative D call: TRBD1 (5 bases). This CDR3 comprises 14 residues. The germline V gene has CDR1 GTSNPN and CDR2 SVGIG (reference sequence). Trimming cost V 3 bases and J 5 bases, with 17 bases left between them. CDR3 sequence: CAWRVQGLVDEQYF. CDR3 bases: TGTGCCTGGAGGGTGCAGGGATTAGTAGACGAGCAGTACTTC.

V gene TRBV9 combines with J gene TRBJ1-1; maybe TRBD1 (5 bases). The germline V gene encodes CDR1 SGDLS and CDR2 YYNGEE. V shed 4 bases and J shed 0 bases, with 10 bases lying between them. CDR3 length: 14 amino acids. This CDR3 is CASSPQVMNTEAFF. As DNA, the CDR3 is TGTGCCAGCAGCCCACAGGTCATGAACACTGAAGCTTTCTTT.

The rearrangement uses TRBV23-1 and TRBJ1-1; D is unresolved. TRBV23-1 is classed as an ORF, of uncertain function. CDR3 length: 14 residues. V was cut by 3 bases and J by 0 bases, with 8 bases left in between. The CDR3 reads CASSQGRLNTEAFF. The CDR3 coding sequence is TGCGCCAGCAGTCAGGGCAGGTTGAACACTGAAGCTTTCTTT.

The genes are TRBV29-1 and TRBJ2-6; no clear D gene. The CDR3 loop spans 14 amino acids. Germline values: CDR1 SQVTM, CDR2 ANQGSEA. The V end lost 4 bases, the J end lost 0 bases, and 7 bases lay between the germline ends. CDR3 DNA sequence: TGCAGCGTTGCTGTGTCCTCTGGGGCCAACGTCCTGACTTTC. Amino acids: CSVAVSSGANVLTF.

The V gene is TRBV5-1, the J gene TRBJ1-1; 7 bases map to TRBD1. CDR1 is SGHRS, CDR2 YFSETQ, per germline. The CDR3 has 14 residues. The J segment lost 4 bases and the V segment lost 6 bases, leaving 9 bases of the junction unmatched. The CDR3 loop is CASKRQGLTTEAFF. The CDR3 nucleotides read TGCGCCAGCAAAAGACAGGGACTGACCACTGAAGCTTTCTTT.

This clone was picked up a small number of times. V and J are TRBV27 and TRBJ1-3; TRBD1 aligns across 7 bases. V trimming: 8 bases; J trimming: 7 bases; junction bases outside the gene matches: 14. The CDR3 loop spans 15 amino acids. Germline-derived CDR1 and CDR2 are MNHEY and SMNVEV (reference sequence). CDR3 amino acids: CASWTTGLEGNTIYF. In nucleotides, the CDR3 is TGTGCCAGCTGGACGACAGGGTTGGAAGGGAACACCATATATTTT.

V gene TRBV18 combines with J gene TRBJ2-7; 7 bases agree with TRBD1. V lost 5 bases and J lost 1; bases outside the gene matches: 8. The germline V gene has CDR1 KGHSH and CDR2 LQKENI. CDR3 length equals 15 residues. The CDR3 spells CASSNSGTESYEQYF. CDR3 coding DNA: TGTGCCAGCTCAAACTCCGGGACAGAGTCCTACGAGCAGTACTTC.

The V and J genes are TRBV18 and TRBJ1-3; D unresolved. V gave up 5 bases and J gave up 3 bases, with 20 bases separating them. The CDR3 is 17 amino acids. Germline V CDR1 and CDR2: KGHSH, LQKENI. The CDR3 nucleotides are TGTGCCAGCTCATCCTATGACACCGCGAACAATGGAAACACCATATATTTT. This encodes CASSSYDTANNGNTIYF. The full variable domain, completed using reference TRBV18 and TRBJ1-3, is NAGVMQNPRHLVRRRGQEARLRCSPMKGHSHVYWYRQLPEEGLKFMVYLQKENIIDESGMPKERFSAEFPKEGPSILRIQQVVRGDSAAYFCASSSYDTANNGNTIYFGEGSWLTVV.

In its sample, this clone was seen a few times. The chain combines TRBV28 with TRBJ2-3; no clear D gene. The V and J ends lost 3 bases and 1 base respectively, with 11 bases between them. In germline, CDR1 is MDHEN, CDR2 SYDVKM. The CDR3 is 15 residues long. CDR3 DNA sequence: TGTGCCAGCAGTTTGAGCCGCGTTGGCACAGATACGCAGTATTTT. This translates into CASSLSRVGTDTQYF.

The chain is built from TRBV6-6 and TRBJ2-3, with TRBD2 identical over 7 bases. CDR1 and CDR2 (germline): MNHNY, SVGAGI (reference sequence). The junction had 5 bases not matched to a gene; V was cut back by 5 bases and J by 0 bases. The CDR3 contains 15 residues. CDR3 coding DNA: TGTGCCAGCAGTAGCGCGGGGGTAAGCACAGATACGCAGTATTTT. Encoded protein: CASSSAGVSTDTQYF.

The sample holds a few counts of this clone. Here the CDR3 DNA reads TGTGCCAGCAGCACGACTAGCGGGGCTTACAATGAGCAGTTCTTC. Translating it yields CASSTTSGAYNEQFF. The rearrangement uses TRBV5-4 and TRBJ2-1; 11 nucleotides line up with TRBD2. From germline, CDR1 is SGHNT and CDR2 YYREEE (reference sequence). V gave up 4 bases and J gave up 4 bases; unmatched junction bases: 4. This CDR3 is 15 amino acids long.

The rearrangement joins TRBV5-1 to TRBJ2-6; a weak D match, TRBD1 (6 bases). Trimming pared 3 bases from V and 2 bases from J, leaving 9 bases between. The CDR3 spans 15 residues. From germline, CDR1 is SGHRS and CDR2 YFSETQ. This CDR3 is CASSSGETGANVLTF. CDR3 DNA sequence: TGCGCCAGCAGCTCAGGGGAAACTGGGGCCAACGTCCTGACTTTC.

This clone was counted once. This chain uses TRBV6-5 with TRBJ1-5; 9 bases are a match to TRBD1. V was pared by 8 bases and J by 2 bases, with 7 bases of the junction left unmatched. Germline values: CDR1 MNHEY, CDR2 SVGAGI. This CDR3 region has 15 residues. CDR3: CASSEDRGGNQPQHF. The CDR3 nucleotides are TGTGCCAGCTCAGAGGACAGGGGAGGCAATCAGCCCCAGCATTTT.

The genes are TRBV5-4 and TRBJ2-2, with 11 bases fitting TRBD1. V dropped 3 bases and J dropped 5; count of bases not matched to a gene: 3. The CDR3 runs 15 residues. CDR1 and CDR2 from the germline V gene are SGHNT and YYREEE (reference sequence). The CDR3 region is CASSWDRGETGELFF. CDR3 sequence (DNA): TGTGCCAGCAGCTGGGACAGGGGGGAAACCGGGGAGCTGTTTTTT.